The clone carrying this T cell receptor beta chain appeared a few times. What it binds is unknown. The data derive from a study of T-cell reconstitution after alpha-beta-depleted transplantation in children. The CDR3 has 18 residues. The germline gives CDR1 LGHNA, CDR2 YSLEER. V shed 0 bases, J shed 9 bases, and the junction held 10 bases outside the gene matches. During its preparation, the TCRbeta library received unique molecular identifiers. TCRdb reprocessed the PCR reads with MiXCR, giving one entry per CDR3 protein. The sample has about 300,000 distinct CDR3 sequences; over 9.5% are singletons. Whole-study results and caveats: Reports say that about two months after transplant, the alpha-beta T cells came out of several hundred graft clones that had expanded. The authors attributed T-cell counts and diversity one year after transplant mostly to newly produced T cells. Some patients' high day-60 TCRbeta diversity was traced to surviving recipient T cells and thymic progenitors.

The rearrangement joins TRBV4-3 to TRBJ2-1, with 14 bases that match TRBD2. The sample consisted of PBMCs, taken before TCRalphabeta/CD19-depleted stem cell transplant. This sequence was found in a boy younger than two with acute myeloid leukemia, due to receive a stem cell transplant. The CDR3 sequence: CASSQDSRLAGGPGEQFF. Written as DNA, the CDR3 is TGCGCCAGCAGCCAAGATAGCCGACTAGCGGGAGGGCCTGGTGAGCAGTTCTTC.